This T cell receptor (beta chain) was documented in a study of blood T cell repertoires in COVID-19. Generated by immunoSEQ multiplex PCR, the TCRdb table keeps only in-frame clones and is missing some. The sample has about 280,000 clones, 75% to 95% seen once. A COVID-19 case had been met by exposed participants during the 2 weeks before study entry. The specimen sequenced was PBMCs or T cells enriched from blood (not recorded which). The receptor was isolated from a man aged 35 to 55 who had been exposed to COVID-19.

The CDR3 coding sequence is TGTGCCAGCAGCCAAAACGTAGCCCGGGACAGGGATTTTGAGACCCAGTACTTC. It encodes CASSQNVARDRDFETQYF. The rearrangement joins TRBV14 to TRBJ2-5; 9 bases align to TRBD1. CDR3 length equals 18 residues. Trimming removed 2 bases from V and 5 bases from J; junction bases left unmatched: 15. The germline CDR1 and CDR2 sequences are SGHDN and FVKESK. Supplemented by reference TRBV14 and TRBJ2-5, the full variable domain reads EAGVTQFPSHSVIEKGQTVTLRCDPISGHDNLYWYRRVMGKEIKFLLHFVKESKQDESGMPNNRFLAERTGGTYSTLKVQPAELEDSGVYFCASSQNVARDRDFETQYFGPGTRLLVL.